This TCR beta chain was captured in a study of shared clonotypes between healthy human individuals. Points from the study as a whole: The study generally estimated greater richness for naive than memory subsets.

Generated by immunoSEQ multiplex PCR, the TCRdb table keeps only in-frame clones and is missing some. The sample records 300,000 to 400,000 clones, 74% being singletons. Trimming at V came to 3 bases and at J to 6 bases, leaving 11 bases not matched to a gene. There are 16 residues in the CDR3. Germline assignment: CDR1 SGHVS and CDR2 FQNEAQ. The sample holds a few counts of this clone. The target antigen is unknown. Sequenced material: memory CD4+ T cells sorted from blood. Regarding subset: CD45RA-negative fraction. The chain joins TRBV7-8 to TRBJ1-5, with TRBD1 matching 7 bases. The clonotype comes from a man aged 25 to 45 in good health. CDR3 in DNA: TGTGCCAGCAGCTTGGGCAGGGGGACGGTGGTTCAGCCCCAGCATTTT. Translation: CASSLGRGTVVQPQHF.